What follows are 8 T cell receptor beta chains derived from one specimen sequenced in a study of metastatic and nonmetastatic thyroid tumors. MiXCR reprocessed the PCR reads for TCRdb. The table lists more than 15,000 clones, approximately 31% of them singletons. Among the patients, none had received any treatment before thyroid surgery. Sequencing input: blood. The receptors come from a female donor with papillary thyroid cancer or a benign thyroid nodule (not recorded which). Some clones in this sample may be carry-over from other donors' samples.

This clone was seen many times. Being one base from a much bigger clone, this may be a read error. Other DNA sequences within the sample encode an identical CDR3. The J gene is TRBJ2-1, the V gene TRBV6-4, with TRBD2 matching over 11 bases. Germline values: CDR1 MRHNA, CDR2 SNTAGT. J was trimmed by 10 bases and V by 0 bases; bases with no gene match: 8. The CDR3 is 16 residues long. The DNA of the CDR3 is TGTGCCAGCAGTGACTCGAGTAGCGGGGGGGCTAACGAGCAGTTCTTC. As protein: CASSDSSSGGANEQFF.

CDR3: CASSPHGTPYEQYF. CDR3 in DNA: TGTGCCAGCAGTCCTCATGGGACCCCCTACGAGCAGTACTTC. This chain joins TRBV9 and TRBJ2-7, with D perhaps matching TRBD1 or TRBD2 (5 bases each). Germline CDR1 SGDLS, CDR2 YYNGEE. The CDR3 consists of 14 residues. The V gene lost 5 bases and the J gene lost 2 bases, with 14 bases spanning the gap.

The sample holds many counts of this clone. This chain links TRBV11-2 with TRBJ2-5; 9 bases match TRBD2. The CDR3 extends over 12 amino acids. The junction had 3 bases not matched to a gene; V was cut back by 6 bases and J by 7 bases. Germline CDR1 and CDR2: SGHAT and FQNNGV. CDR3 region: CASRSTSGTQYF. CDR3 bases: TGTGCCAGCAGATCGACTAGCGGGACCCAGTACTTC.

The chain recombines TRBV3-1 with TRBJ1-1; no reliable D call. Germline V gives CDR1 LGHDT, CDR2 YNNKEL (reference sequence). This CDR3 has 13 residues. The V end lost 8 bases, the J end lost 3 bases, and 13 bases lay between the germline ends. The CDR3 spells CASLRLVHTEAFF. The DNA of the CDR3 is TGTGCCAGCCTCCGATTGGTGCACACTGAAGCTTTCTTT.

The table lists this clone with a few counts. The chain has TRBV20-1 and TRBJ2-3, with 14 bases fitting TRBD2. V trimming: 0 bases; J trimming: 3 bases; junction bases outside the gene matches: 14. The germline gives CDR1 DFQATT, CDR2 SNEGSKA (reference sequence). This CDR3 region has 20 residues. This CDR3 reads CSARDQLGLAGVGRTDTQYF. The CDR3 DNA reads as TGCAGTGCTAGAGATCAGTTGGGACTAGCGGGAGTAGGGAGGACAGATACGCAGTATTTT.

This sequence joins TRBV5-1 and TRBJ2-2; D is undetermined. The length of the CDR3 is 14 residues. The V gene lost 4 bases and the J gene lost 7 bases, with 14 bases spanning the gap. The germline V gene has CDR1 SGHRS and CDR2 YFSETQ. The CDR3 reads CASSGIGGGGELFF. The CDR3 nucleotides read TGCGCCAGCAGCGGGATTGGCGGCGGCGGGGAGCTGTTTTTT.

This clone was counted a few times. This CDR3 reads CASSSPSGGIRETQYF. The CDR3 DNA sequence: TGTGCCAGCAGTTCCCCTAGCGGGGGGATTCGAGAGACCCAGTACTTC. This rearrangement joins TRBV12-3 or TRBV12-4 to TRBJ2-5, with TRBD2 matching over 11 bases. This CDR3 has 16 amino acids. Trimming cost V 4 bases and J 4 bases; bases outside gene matches: 8.

The chain recombines TRBV27 with TRBJ2-3, with D possibly matching TRBD2 (6 bases). Trimming left V 2 bases short and J 5 bases short, with 14 bases between. This CDR3 contains 15 residues. Germline V CDR1 and CDR2: MNHEY, SMNVEV (reference sequence). In DNA form, the CDR3 reads TGTGCCAGCAGTTTAAGGCTAGCGTATGGAGATACGCAGTATTTT. Translating it yields CASSLRLAYGDTQYF.